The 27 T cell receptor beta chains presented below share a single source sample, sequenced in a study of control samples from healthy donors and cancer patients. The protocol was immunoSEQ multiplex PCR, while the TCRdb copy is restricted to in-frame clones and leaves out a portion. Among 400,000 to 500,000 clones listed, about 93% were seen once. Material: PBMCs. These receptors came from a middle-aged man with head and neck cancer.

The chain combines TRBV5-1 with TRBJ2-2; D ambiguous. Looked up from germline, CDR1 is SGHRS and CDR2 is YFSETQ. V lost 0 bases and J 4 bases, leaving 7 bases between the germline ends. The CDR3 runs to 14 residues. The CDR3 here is CASSLEGLTGELFF. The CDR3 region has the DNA TGCGCCAGCAGCTTGGAAGGCCTCACCGGGGAGCTGTTTTTT.

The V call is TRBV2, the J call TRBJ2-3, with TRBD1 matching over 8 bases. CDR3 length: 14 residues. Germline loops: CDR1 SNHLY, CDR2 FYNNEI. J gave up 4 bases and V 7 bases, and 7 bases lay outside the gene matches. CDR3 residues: CASIWGQEADTQYF. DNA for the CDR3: TGTGCCAGCATATGGGGACAGGAGGCAGATACGCAGTATTTT.

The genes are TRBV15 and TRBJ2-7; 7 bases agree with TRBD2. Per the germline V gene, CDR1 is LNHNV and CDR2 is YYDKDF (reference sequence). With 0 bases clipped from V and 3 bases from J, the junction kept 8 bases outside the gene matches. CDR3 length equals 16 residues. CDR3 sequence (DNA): TGTGCCACCAGCAGAGATAGGGCTAGCGGACTCTACGAGCAGTACTTC. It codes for CATSRDRASGLYEQYF.

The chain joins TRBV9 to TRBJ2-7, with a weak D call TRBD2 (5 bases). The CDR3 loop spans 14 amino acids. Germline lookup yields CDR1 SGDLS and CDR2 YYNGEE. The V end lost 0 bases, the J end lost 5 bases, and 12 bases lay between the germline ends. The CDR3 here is CASSVVGGSHEQYF. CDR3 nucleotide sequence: TGTGCCAGCAGCGTAGTGGGTGGGAGTCACGAGCAGTACTTC. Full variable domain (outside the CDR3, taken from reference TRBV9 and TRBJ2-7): DSGVTQTPKHLITATGQRVTLRCSPRSGDLSVYWYQQSLDQGLQFLIQYYNGEERAKGNILERFSAQQFPDLHSELNLSSLELGDSALYFCASSVVGGSHEQYFGPGTRLTVT.

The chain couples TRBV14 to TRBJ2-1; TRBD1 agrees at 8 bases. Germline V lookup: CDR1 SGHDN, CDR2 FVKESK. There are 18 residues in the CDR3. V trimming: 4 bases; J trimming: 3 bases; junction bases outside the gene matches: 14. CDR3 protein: CASSPADRQGTFYNEQFF. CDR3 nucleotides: TGTGCCAGCAGCCCTGCTGACAGACAGGGGACCTTCTACAATGAGCAGTTCTTC.

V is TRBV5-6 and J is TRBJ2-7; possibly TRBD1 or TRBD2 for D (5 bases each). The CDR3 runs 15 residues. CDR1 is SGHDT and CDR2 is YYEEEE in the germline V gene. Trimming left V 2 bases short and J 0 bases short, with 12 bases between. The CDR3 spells CASSLWDPGSYEQYF. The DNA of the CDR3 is TGTGCCAGCAGCTTATGGGACCCCGGCTCCTACGAGCAGTACTTC.

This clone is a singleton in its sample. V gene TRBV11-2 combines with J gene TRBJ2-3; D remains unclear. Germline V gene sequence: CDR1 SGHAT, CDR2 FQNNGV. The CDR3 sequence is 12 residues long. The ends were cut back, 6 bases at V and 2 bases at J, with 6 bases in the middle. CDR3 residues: CASSPNTDTQYF. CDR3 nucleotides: TGTGCCAGCAGTCCTAACACAGATACGCAGTATTTT. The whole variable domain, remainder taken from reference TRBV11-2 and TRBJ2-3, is EAGVAQSPRYKIIEKRQSVAFWCNPISGHATLYWYQQILGQGPKLLIQFQNNGVVDDSQLPKDRFSAERLKGVDSTLKIQPAKLEDSAVYLCASSPNTDTQYFGPGTRLTVL.

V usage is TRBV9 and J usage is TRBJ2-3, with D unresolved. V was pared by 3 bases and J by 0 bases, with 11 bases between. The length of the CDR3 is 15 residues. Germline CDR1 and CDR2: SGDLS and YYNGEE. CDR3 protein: CASSAGSPSTDTQYF. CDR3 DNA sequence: TGTGCCAGCAGCGCCGGAAGTCCCAGCACAGATACGCAGTATTTT.

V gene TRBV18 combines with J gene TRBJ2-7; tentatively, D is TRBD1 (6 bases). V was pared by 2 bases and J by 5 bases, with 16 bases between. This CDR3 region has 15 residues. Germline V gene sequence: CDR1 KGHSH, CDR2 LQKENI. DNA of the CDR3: TGTGCCAGCTCACCAGGCAGGGGATCGTCGGACGAGCAGTACTTC. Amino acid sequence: CASSPGRGSSDEQYF.

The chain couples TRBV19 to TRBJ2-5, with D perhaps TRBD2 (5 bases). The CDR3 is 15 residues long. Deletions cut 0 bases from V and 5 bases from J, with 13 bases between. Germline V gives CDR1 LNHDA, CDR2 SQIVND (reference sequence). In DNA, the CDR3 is TGTGCCAGTAGTATAGATCGGGAACAACTGGAGACCCAGTACTTC. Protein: CASSIDREQLETQYF.

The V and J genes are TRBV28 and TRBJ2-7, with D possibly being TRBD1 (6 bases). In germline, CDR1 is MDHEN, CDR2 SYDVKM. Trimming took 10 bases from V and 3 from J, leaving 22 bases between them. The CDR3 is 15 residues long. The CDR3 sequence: CATEPPQGSGYEQYF. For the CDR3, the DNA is TGTGCCACCGAGCCGCCACAGGGAAGTGGCTACGAGCAGTACTTC. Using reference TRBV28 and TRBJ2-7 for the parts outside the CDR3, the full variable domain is DVKVTQSSRYLVKRTGEKVFLECVQDMDHENMFWYRQDPGLGLRLIYFSYDVKMKEKGDIPEGYSVSREKKERFSLILESASTNQTSMYLCATEPPQGSGYEQYFGPGTRLTVT.

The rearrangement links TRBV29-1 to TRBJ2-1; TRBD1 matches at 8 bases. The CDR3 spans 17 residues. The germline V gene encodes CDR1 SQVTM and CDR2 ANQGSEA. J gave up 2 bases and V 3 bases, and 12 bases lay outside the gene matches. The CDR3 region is CSVEQRVDRGAYNEQFF. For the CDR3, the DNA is TGCAGCGTTGAGCAGAGGGTTGACAGGGGCGCCTACAATGAGCAGTTCTTC.

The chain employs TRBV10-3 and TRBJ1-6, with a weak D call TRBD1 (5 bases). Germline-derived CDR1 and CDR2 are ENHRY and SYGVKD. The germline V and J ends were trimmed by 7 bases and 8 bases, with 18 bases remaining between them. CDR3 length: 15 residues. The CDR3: CAIKSGTGGDSPLHF. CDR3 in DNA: TGTGCCATCAAGTCCGGGACGGGAGGCGATTCACCCCTCCACTTT.

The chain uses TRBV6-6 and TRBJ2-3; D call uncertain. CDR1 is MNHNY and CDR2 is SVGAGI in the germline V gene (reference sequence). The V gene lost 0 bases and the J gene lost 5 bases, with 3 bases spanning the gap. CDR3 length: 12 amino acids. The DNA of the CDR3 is TGTGCCAGCAGTTACTCGATAGATACGCAGTATTTT. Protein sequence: CASSYSIDTQYF.

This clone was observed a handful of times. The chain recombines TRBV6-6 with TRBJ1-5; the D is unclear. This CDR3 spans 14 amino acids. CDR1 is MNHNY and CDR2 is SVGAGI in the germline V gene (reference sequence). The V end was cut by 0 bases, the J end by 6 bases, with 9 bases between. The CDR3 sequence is CASSYSEVGQPQHF. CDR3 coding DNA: TGTGCCAGCAGTTACTCTGAGGTGGGTCAGCCCCAGCATTTT.

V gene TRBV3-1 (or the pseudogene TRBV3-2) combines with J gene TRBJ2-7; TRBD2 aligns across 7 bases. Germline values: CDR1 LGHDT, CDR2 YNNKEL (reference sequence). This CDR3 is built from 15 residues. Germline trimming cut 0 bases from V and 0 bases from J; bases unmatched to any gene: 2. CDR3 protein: CASSQDWGGSYEQYF. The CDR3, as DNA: TGTGCCAGCAGCCAAGATTGGGGGGGCTCCTACGAGCAGTACTTC.

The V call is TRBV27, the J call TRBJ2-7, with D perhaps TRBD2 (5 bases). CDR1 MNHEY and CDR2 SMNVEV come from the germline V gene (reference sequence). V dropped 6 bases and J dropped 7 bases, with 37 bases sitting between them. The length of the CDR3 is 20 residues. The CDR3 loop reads CASSPKANETNSELIQEQYF. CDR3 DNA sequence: TGTGCCAGCAGCCCCAAAGCGAACGAAACAAATAGCGAGCTAATCCAGGAGCAGTACTTC.

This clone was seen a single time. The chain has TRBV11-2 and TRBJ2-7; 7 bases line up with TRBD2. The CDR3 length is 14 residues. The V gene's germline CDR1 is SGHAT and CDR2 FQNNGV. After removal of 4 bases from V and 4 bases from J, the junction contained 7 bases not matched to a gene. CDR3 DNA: TGTGCCAGCAGCTGGACTAGGTTAAGTTACGAGCAGTACTTC. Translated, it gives CASSWTRLSYEQYF.

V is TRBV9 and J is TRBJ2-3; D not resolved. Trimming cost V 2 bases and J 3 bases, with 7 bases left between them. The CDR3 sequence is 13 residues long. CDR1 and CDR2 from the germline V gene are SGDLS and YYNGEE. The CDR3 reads CASSVTATDTQYF. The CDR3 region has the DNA TGTGCCAGCAGCGTTACAGCGACAGATACGCAGTATTTT.

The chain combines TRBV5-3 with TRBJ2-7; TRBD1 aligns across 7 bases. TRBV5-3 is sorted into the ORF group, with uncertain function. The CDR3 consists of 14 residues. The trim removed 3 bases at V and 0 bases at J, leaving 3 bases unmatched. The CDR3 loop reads CARSSTGTSYEQYF. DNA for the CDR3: TGTGCCAGAAGCTCGACAGGGACCTCCTACGAGCAGTACTTC.

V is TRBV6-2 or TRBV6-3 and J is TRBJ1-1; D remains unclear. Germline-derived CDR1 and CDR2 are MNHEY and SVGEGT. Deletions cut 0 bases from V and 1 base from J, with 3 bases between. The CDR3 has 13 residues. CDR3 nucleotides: TGTGCCAGCAGTTACTCGCAGAACACTGAAGCTTTCTTT. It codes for CASSYSQNTEAFF.

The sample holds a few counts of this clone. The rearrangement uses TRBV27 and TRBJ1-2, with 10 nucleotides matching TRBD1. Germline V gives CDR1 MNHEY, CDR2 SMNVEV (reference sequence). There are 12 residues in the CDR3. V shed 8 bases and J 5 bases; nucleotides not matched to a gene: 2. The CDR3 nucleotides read TGTGCCAGCGGGACAGGGGTATATGGCTACACCTTC. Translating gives CASGTGVYGYTF.

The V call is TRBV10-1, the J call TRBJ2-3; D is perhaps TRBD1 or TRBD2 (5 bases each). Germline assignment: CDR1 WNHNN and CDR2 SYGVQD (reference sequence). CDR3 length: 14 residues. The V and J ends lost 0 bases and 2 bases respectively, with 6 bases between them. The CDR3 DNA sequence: TGCGCCAGCAGTGAGTCGGGGGACACAGATACGCAGTATTTT. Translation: CASSESGDTDTQYF.

The CDR3 coding sequence is TGTGCCAGCGCAACCGACCGGCCGGCTGCTTTCTTT. Translating it yields CASATDRPAAFF. The V call is TRBV12-3 or TRBV12-4, the J call TRBJ1-1; D gene uncertain. Trimming removed 8 bases at V and 11 bases at J, with 18 bases between. The CDR3 spans 12 residues.

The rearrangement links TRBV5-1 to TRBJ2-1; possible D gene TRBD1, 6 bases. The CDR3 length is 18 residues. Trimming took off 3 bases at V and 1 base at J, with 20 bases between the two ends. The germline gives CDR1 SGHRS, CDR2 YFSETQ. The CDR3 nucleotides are TGCGCCAGCAGCTCCTGGACAGCGGATTGGGGGTCCTACAATGAGCAGTTCTTC. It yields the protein CASSSWTADWGSYNEQFF.

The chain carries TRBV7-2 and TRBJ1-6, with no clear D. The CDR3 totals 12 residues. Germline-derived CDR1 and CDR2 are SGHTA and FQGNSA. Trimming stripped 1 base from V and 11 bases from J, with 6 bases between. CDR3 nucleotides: TGTGCCAGCAGCTTAGACGTTCCACCCCTCCACTTT. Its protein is CASSLDVPPLHF.

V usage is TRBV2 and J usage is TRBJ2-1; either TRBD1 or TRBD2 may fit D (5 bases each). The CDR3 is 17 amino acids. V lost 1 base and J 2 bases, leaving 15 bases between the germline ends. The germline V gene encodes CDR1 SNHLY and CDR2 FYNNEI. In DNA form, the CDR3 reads TGTGCCAGCAGTGAAGAGAGGGGTTTATGGACCTACAATGAGCAGTTCTTC. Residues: CASSEERGLWTYNEQFF.